This T cell receptor (beta chain) came from a study of OX40 agonist ivuxolimab in advanced cancers. Overall study: Subjects had a mean age of about 60 years, with a range of roughly 20 to 79; just over 80% were male.

It was autoimmune disease history or systemic immunosuppression that excluded patients. The germline V gene encodes CDR1 SGHDN and CDR2 FVKESK. The CDR3 runs 19 residues. V dropped 4 bases and J dropped 0 bases, with 22 bases sitting between them. About this clone: No antigen is known for it.

Using immunoSEQ multiplex PCR, the repertoire was profiled, and TCRdb retains in-frame clones only, with some absent. The sample carries 50,000 to 65,000 clones, just under 90% recorded once. Study-level findings and limits: Expanded clones were, on average, more numerous in CD8+ T cells than in CD4+.

This TCR derives from an adult with an advanced solid tumor such as melanoma, head and neck, liver or kidney cancer. The chain couples TRBV14 to TRBJ1-3; the D is unclear. The sequencing used CD4+ or CD8+ T cells sorted from blood, collected in a trial of the OX40 agonist ivuxolimab. The CDR3 sequence is CASSRPHKPTKSSGNTIYF. The DNA of the CDR3 is TGTGCCAGCAGCCGCCCTCATAAACCGACTAAGAGCTCTGGAAACACCATATATTTT.